This T cell receptor (beta chain) was captured in a study of T cell changes during pregnancy in multiple sclerosis. CDR3 size: 17 residues. Trimming pared 5 bases from V and 2 bases from J, leaving 19 bases between. Germline CDR1 and CDR2: SGHTA and FQGNSA. Measured with immunoSEQ multiplex PCR; TCRdb has only the in-frame clones, and not every one. This sample yields under 75,000 clones, of which more than 90% are seen a single time; 2.3% belongs to the top ten. Sequenced material: peripheral blood, taken in the first trimester of pregnancy. The sequence derives from a female donor with multiple sclerosis, enrolled in a pregnancy study. This rearrangement joins TRBV7-2 to TRBJ2-1; possible D gene TRBD2, 5 bases. CDR3 DNA sequence: TGTGCCAGCAGCCTCCAAGCCGGAGGCCCCCCCTACAATGAGCAGTTCTTC. It codes for CASSLQAGGPPYNEQFF.